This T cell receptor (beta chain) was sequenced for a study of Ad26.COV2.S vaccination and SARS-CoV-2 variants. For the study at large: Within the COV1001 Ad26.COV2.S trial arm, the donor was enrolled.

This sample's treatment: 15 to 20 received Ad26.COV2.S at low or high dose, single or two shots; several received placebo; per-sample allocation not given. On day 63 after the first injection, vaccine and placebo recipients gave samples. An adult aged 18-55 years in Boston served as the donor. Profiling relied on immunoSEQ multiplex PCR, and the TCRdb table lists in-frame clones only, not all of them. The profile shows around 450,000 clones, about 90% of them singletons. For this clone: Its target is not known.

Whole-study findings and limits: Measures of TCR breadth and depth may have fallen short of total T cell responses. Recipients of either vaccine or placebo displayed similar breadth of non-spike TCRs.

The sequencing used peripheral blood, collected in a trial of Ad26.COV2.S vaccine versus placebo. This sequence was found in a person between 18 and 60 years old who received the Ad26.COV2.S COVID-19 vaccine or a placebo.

The CDR3 loop reads CASSQEGTGFSHEQYF. CDR3 bases: TGTGCCAGCAGCCAAGAAGGAACAGGGTTTTCACACGAGCAGTACTTC. The rearrangement uses TRBV3-1 (or the pseudogene TRBV3-2) and TRBJ2-7, with D maybe TRBD1 (6 bases). Trimming cost V 0 bases and J 5 bases, with 17 bases left between them. The CDR3 covers 16 residues. The germline gives CDR1 LGHDT, CDR2 YNNKEL (reference sequence).